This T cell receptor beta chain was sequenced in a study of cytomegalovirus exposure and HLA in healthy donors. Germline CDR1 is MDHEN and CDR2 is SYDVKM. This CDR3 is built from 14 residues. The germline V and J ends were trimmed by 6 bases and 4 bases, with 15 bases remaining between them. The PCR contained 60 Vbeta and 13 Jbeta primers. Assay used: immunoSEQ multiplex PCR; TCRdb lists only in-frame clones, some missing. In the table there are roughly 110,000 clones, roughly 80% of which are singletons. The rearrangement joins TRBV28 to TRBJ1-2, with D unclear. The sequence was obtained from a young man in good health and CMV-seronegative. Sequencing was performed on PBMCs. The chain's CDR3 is CASRSPEYLYGYTF. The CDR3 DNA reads TGTGCCAGCAGATCCCCGGAGTACCTCTATGGCTACACCTTC.